The entry below describes one T cell receptor beta chain. The ends lost 4 bases at V and 11 bases at J; junction bases unmatched: 4. Germline V gene sequence: CDR1 LNHDA, CDR2 SQIVND (reference sequence). The CDR3 sequence is 11 residues long. This record belongs to a study of T cell changes during pregnancy in multiple sclerosis. Generated by immunoSEQ multiplex PCR, the TCRdb table keeps only in-frame clones and is missing some. The repertoire holds fewer than 75,000 clones, with about 89% as singletons. Here the sequenced sample was peripheral blood, taken in the second trimester of pregnancy. The clonotype comes from a female donor with multiple sclerosis, enrolled in a pregnancy study. The chain has TRBV19 and TRBJ1-1, with 7 bases that match TRBD1. The CDR3 DNA is TGTGCCAGTAGTAGAGACAGGGTGGCTTTCTTT. As protein: CASSRDRVAFF.